This T cell receptor beta chain was observed in a study of blood T cell repertoires in COVID-19 (dated by TCRdb to the early 2020s). Context from the whole study: Samples from collaborators originated in the United States, Italy and Spain and spanned both the acute and convalescent phases of COVID-19. The prospective study material was composed of cDNA or gDNA derived from T cells, B-cell-depleted T cells, or PBMCs. The samples were drawn from the first 160 participants of the ongoing ImmuneRACE study and from 1,254 subjects provided by 6 global collaborators. The repertoires were made available in a free public database intended to serve as a resource for research on the immune response to SARS-CoV-2. Deeply sampled blood TCRbeta repertoires from subjects exposed to, actively infected with, or recovered from COVID-19 were included in the dataset. Sample metadata almost always included a de-identified subject ID, COVID-19 status, age in years and sex. HLA class I and class II types, where available, came from metadata supplied by the sample provider rather than from assay-based typing. Results the study describes overall, beyond this receptor: The amount of clinical and demographic metadata varied by source and participant and was provided uncurated.

TCRbeta CDR3 regions were amplified from genomic DNA by means of the immunoSEQ Assay, a bias-controlled multiplex PCR. The published analysis was carried out like this. The number of nucleated cells in each sample was estimated from the amplification of reference gene primers within the assay. To quantify the absolute abundance of each unique TCRbeta CDR3 rearrangement, sequence reads were collapsed and filtered. For each sample, productive Simpson clonality was calculated as the square root of Simpson's diversity index over productive rearrangements. TCRdb took over this immuneACCESS table, retaining in-frame rearrangements with V and J assigned. Such tables are incomplete; in checked studies, under half of the missing clones stem from an unresolved V gene, and the remainder is unexplained. D and trimming come from the DNA, and the V and J calls and clone size come from that table. Present in this sample are 120,000 to 150,000 clones, 88% of which were seen just once. The ten most abundant clones make up around 26% of the sample.

Taken from the germline V gene, the CDR1 and CDR2 loops are SGDLS and YYNGEE. Germline trimming: 0 bases from V, 7 bases from J; junction bases outside gene matches: 4. The CDR3 has 15 amino acids, counting the end cysteine and phenylalanine. Only CDR3 DNA remains: 45 bases, in frame from the first base. Collaborating institutions collected whole blood in K2EDTA tubes following their own protocols. For TCRbeta analysis, collaborators shipped samples as frozen whole blood, isolated PBMCs, or DNA extracted from either of those sample types. To note about this clone: Its antigen target is currently unknown. Base qualities are not at hand, and no much larger clone is one base apart.

The chain joins TRBV9 to TRBJ1-2; the junction holds 12 bases that match TRBD1. The clonotype originates from a human donor in a cohort sampled during active COVID-19. Sequencing was performed on peripheral blood. The DNA sequence is as follows: TGTGCCAGCAGCGTAGTGGGACAGGGGGCAGGTGGCTACACCTTC. This codes for CASSVVGQGAGGYTF.